This T cell receptor (beta chain) was sequenced in a study of T cell responses to AZD1222 COVID-19 vaccine. The repertoire was sequenced with immunoSEQ multiplex PCR; TCRdb's copy has only in-frame clones and lacks some. The data hold about 75,000 clones, with roughly 84% observed a single time. Germline assignment: CDR1 SGHTA and CDR2 FQGTGA. The CDR3 has 12 residues. V was clipped by 4 bases and J by 7 bases, with 10 bases between them. Sample: peripheral blood, taken 28 days after the second AZD1222 dose. The chain employs TRBV7-3 and TRBJ1-1; D call uncertain. This TCR was sampled from an adult who received the AZD1222 COVID-19 vaccine. The CDR3 nucleotides read TGTGCCAGCAGCTATCCGGGAAGTGAAGCTTTCTTT. Translated, it gives CASSYPGSEAFF.